This T cell receptor beta chain was recovered during a study of blood T cell repertoires in COVID-19. This table comes from immunoSEQ multiplex PCR, and its TCRdb copy is limited to in-frame clones, with some not included. Among about 210,000 clones, about 80% were seen once, and the ten largest hold over 6%. CDR1 SEHNR and CDR2 FQNEAQ come from the germline V gene (reference sequence). The CDR3 spans 14 residues. Germline trimming cut 0 bases from V and 5 bases from J; bases unmatched to any gene: 2. This sequence was found in a woman of 80 years or more with COVID-19, enrolled during active disease. The chain has TRBV7-9 and TRBJ1-2; TRBD1 matches at 8 bases. Sequenced: peripheral blood. For the CDR3, the DNA is TGTGCCAGCAGCTTAGCGGGACAGGAGTATGGCTACACCTTC. This gives the protein CASSLAGQEYGYTF.